These T cell receptor beta chains were read from a single sample in a study of identical twins. TCRdb recomputed calls from the 5' RACE reads with MiXCR, one row per CDR3 protein. Of some 240,000 distinct CDR3 sequences listed, approximately 8.3% were seen once; the top ten hold 3%. The data were also submitted as part of a second study, on yellow fever vaccine responses in identical twins.

The sequenced material came from CD8+ T cells sorted from blood. Every receptor here comes from a woman aged 18-29 years in good health. Both conserved end residues are part of each CDR3. D genes are given only for firm matches. For some rows the clone size is stated as once, few or many, or as a class when expanded; others skip it.

v_call: TRBV7-9; j_call: TRBJ1-3; clone_size: .; d_call: .; cdr3_aa: CASSIQGSGNTIYF; cdr3_nt: TGTGCCAGCAGCATTCAGGGATCCGGAAACACCATATATTTT
v_call: TRBV7-2; j_call: TRBJ2-3; clone_size: .; d_call: .; cdr3_aa: CASSELEFGTDTQYF; cdr3_nt: TGTGCCAGCAGCGAGTTAGAGTTCGGCACAGATACGCAGTATTTT
v_call: TRBV14; j_call: TRBJ2-1; clone_size: .; d_call: .; cdr3_aa: CASSQAGALPYNEQFF; cdr3_nt: TGTGCCAGCAGCCAAGCGGGAGCCCTTCCCTACAATGAGCAGTTCTTC
v_call: TRBV11-2; j_call: TRBJ2-1; clone_size: few; d_call: TRBD1; cdr3_aa: CASSSLGQVGVNEQFF; cdr3_nt: TGTGCCAGCAGCTCCTTGGGACAGGTCGGGGTCAATGAGCAGTTCTTC
v_call: TRBV15; j_call: TRBJ2-2; clone_size: .; d_call: .; cdr3_aa: CATSRVWENTGELFF; cdr3_nt: TGTGCCACCAGCAGAGTATGGGAGAACACCGGGGAGCTGTTTTTT
v_call: TRBV5-1; j_call: TRBJ2-7; clone_size: many; d_call: .; cdr3_aa: CASSLVGVTYEQYF; cdr3_nt: TGCGCCAGCAGCTTGGTCGGGGTTACCTACGAGCAGTACTTC
v_call: TRBV28; j_call: TRBJ2-3; clone_size: few; d_call: TRBD1; cdr3_aa: CASSSTGQGLSDTQYF; cdr3_nt: TGTGCCAGCAGTTCAACGGGACAGGGATTGTCAGATACGCAGTATTTT
v_call: TRBV28; j_call: TRBJ1-2; clone_size: many; d_call: TRBD1; cdr3_aa: CASISTGDYGYTF; cdr3_nt: TGTGCCAGCATTTCTACAGGGGACTATGGCTACACCTTC
v_call: TRBV29-1; j_call: TRBJ2-7; clone_size: .; d_call: TRBD1; cdr3_aa: CSVLGGQGVEQYF; cdr3_nt: TGCAGCGTTCTGGGTGGACAGGGTGTCGAGCAGTACTTC
v_call: TRBV27; j_call: TRBJ1-1; clone_size: many; d_call: .; cdr3_aa: CASSLSVNTEAFF; cdr3_nt: TGTGCCAGCAGTTTATCGGTGAACACTGAAGCTTTCTTT
v_call: TRBV27; j_call: TRBJ2-1; clone_size: .; d_call: .; cdr3_aa: CASRSETSYNEQFF; cdr3_nt: TGTGCCAGCAGGAGCGAGACGTCCTACAATGAGCAGTTCTTC
v_call: TRBV7-9; j_call: TRBJ2-2; clone_size: few; d_call: TRBD2; cdr3_aa: CASTTGGSGQTGELFF; cdr3_nt: TGTGCCAGCACCACGGGGGGGAGTGGGCAGACCGGGGAGCTGTTTTTT
v_call: TRBV12-3/TRBV12-4; j_call: TRBJ1-1; clone_size: .; d_call: .; cdr3_aa: CASSPSGRNTEAFF; cdr3_nt: TGTGCCAGCAGTCCATCAGGCCGGAACACTGAAGCTTTCTTT
v_call: TRBV2; j_call: TRBJ2-7; clone_size: .; d_call: .; cdr3_aa: CASKTGPALYEQYF; cdr3_nt: TGTGCCAGCAAAACGGGACCCGCACTCTACGAGCAGTACTTC
v_call: TRBV6-2/TRBV6-3; j_call: TRBJ2-1; clone_size: many; d_call: TRBD2; cdr3_aa: CASSYWGLADEQFF; cdr3_nt: TGTGCCAGCAGTTACTGGGGACTAGCCGATGAGCAGTTCTTC
v_call: TRBV27; j_call: TRBJ2-2; clone_size: few; d_call: .; cdr3_aa: CASSLFSNTGELFF; cdr3_nt: TGTGCCAGCAGTTTATTCAGTAACACCGGGGAGCTGTTTTTT
v_call: TRBV14; j_call: TRBJ2-3; clone_size: .; d_call: TRBD2; cdr3_aa: CASRQTSGPSTDTQYF; cdr3_nt: TGTGCCAGCAGACAAACTAGCGGACCTAGCACAGATACGCAGTATTTT
v_call: TRBV7-9; j_call: TRBJ1-2; clone_size: few; d_call: .; cdr3_aa: CASSLSFGYPGYTF; cdr3_nt: TGTGCCAGCAGCTTGTCATTTGGGTATCCCGGCTACACCTTC
v_call: TRBV29-1; j_call: TRBJ1-2; clone_size: .; d_call: .; cdr3_aa: CSVGATPSNYGYTF; cdr3_nt: TGCAGCGTTGGGGCCACTCCCTCTAACTATGGCTACACCTTC
v_call: TRBV7-9; j_call: TRBJ2-1; clone_size: once; d_call: .; cdr3_aa: CASSQLPLDDPYNEQFF; cdr3_nt: TGTGCCAGCAGCCAACTCCCGCTAGATGATCCCTACAATGAGCAGTTCTTC
v_call: TRBV4-1; j_call: TRBJ2-5; clone_size: few; d_call: TRBD2; cdr3_aa: CASSHTSGEETQYF; cdr3_nt: TGCGCCAGCAGCCACACTAGCGGGGAAGAGACCCAGTACTTC
v_call: TRBV4-1; j_call: TRBJ2-2; clone_size: many; d_call: .; cdr3_aa: CASRTEPNTGELFF; cdr3_nt: TGCGCCAGCAGGACAGAGCCGAACACCGGGGAGCTGTTTTTT
v_call: TRBV9; j_call: TRBJ1-6; clone_size: few; d_call: TRBD1; cdr3_aa: CASSEGDSSPLHF; cdr3_nt: TGTGCCAGCAGCGAGGGGGACAGTTCACCCCTCCACTTT
v_call: TRBV11-2; j_call: TRBJ1-1; clone_size: few; d_call: .; cdr3_aa: CASSLGETNTEAFF; cdr3_nt: TGTGCCAGCAGCTTAGGCGAGACTAACACTGAAGCTTTCTTT
v_call: TRBV7-9; j_call: TRBJ2-7; clone_size: many; d_call: .; cdr3_aa: CASSLVGRGSQSSYEQYF; cdr3_nt: TGTGCCAGCAGCTTAGTTGGCAGGGGATCCCAAAGCTCCTACGAGCAGTACTTC
v_call: TRBV7-9; j_call: TRBJ2-1; clone_size: .; d_call: TRBD1; cdr3_aa: CASSQTGGGEQFF; cdr3_nt: TGTGCCAGCAGCCAAACAGGGGGCGGGGAGCAGTTCTTC
v_call: TRBV12-3/TRBV12-4; j_call: TRBJ2-5; clone_size: few; d_call: TRBD1; cdr3_aa: CASSWTHRGSDQETQYF; cdr3_nt: TGTGCCAGCAGTTGGACCCACAGGGGGAGCGACCAAGAGACCCAGTACTTC
v_call: TRBV20-1; j_call: TRBJ2-7; clone_size: .; d_call: TRBD2; cdr3_aa: CSARDGGGSYEQYF; cdr3_nt: TGCAGTGCTAGAGATGGCGGGGGATCCTACGAGCAGTACTTC
v_call: TRBV28; j_call: TRBJ2-3; clone_size: many; d_call: .; cdr3_aa: CASSLGGRALSTDTQYF; cdr3_nt: TGTGCCAGCAGTTTAGGGGGCAGGGCCCTTAGCACAGATACGCAGTATTTT
v_call: TRBV29-1; j_call: TRBJ2-3; clone_size: .; d_call: TRBD2; cdr3_aa: CSVGGGLAWPRASTDTQYF; cdr3_nt: TGCAGCGTGGGGGGCGGACTAGCGTGGCCTCGTGCTAGCACAGATACGCAGTATTTT
v_call: TRBV4-3; j_call: TRBJ2-7; clone_size: many; d_call: .; cdr3_aa: CASSQGTGTTSYEQYF; cdr3_nt: TGCGCCAGCAGCCAAGGAACAGGGACCACCTCCTACGAGCAGTACTTC
v_call: TRBV29-1; j_call: TRBJ2-1; clone_size: many; d_call: TRBD2; cdr3_aa: CSGRTGTSGPSYNEQFF; cdr3_nt: TGCAGCGGACGGACCGGGACTAGTGGCCCTTCCTACAATGAGCAGTTCTTC
v_call: TRBV7-9; j_call: TRBJ2-5; clone_size: many; d_call: .; cdr3_aa: CASSSSGVQETQYF; cdr3_nt: TGTGCCAGCAGCTCCTCAGGGGTCCAAGAGACCCAGTACTTC
v_call: TRBV12-3/TRBV12-4; j_call: TRBJ2-2; clone_size: many; d_call: .; cdr3_aa: CASSYVLPGGELFF; cdr3_nt: TGTGCCAGCAGCTACGTCCTCCCAGGCGGGGAGCTGTTTTTT
v_call: TRBV4-2; j_call: TRBJ1-1; clone_size: .; d_call: .; cdr3_aa: CASSPGLTGNTEAFF; cdr3_nt: TGTGCCAGCAGCCCGGGCCTGACTGGGAACACTGAAGCTTTCTTT
v_call: TRBV29-1; j_call: TRBJ2-7; clone_size: few; d_call: .; cdr3_aa: CSVVYSVHSSYEQYF; cdr3_nt: TGCAGCGTCGTCTATAGCGTTCATAGCTCCTACGAGCAGTACTTC
v_call: TRBV30; j_call: TRBJ2-1; clone_size: few; d_call: .; cdr3_aa: CAWSVSGNEQFF; cdr3_nt: TGTGCCTGGAGTGTAAGCGGCAATGAGCAGTTCTTC
v_call: TRBV7-6; j_call: TRBJ2-1; clone_size: many; d_call: .; cdr3_aa: CASSLAFQGHEQFF; cdr3_nt: TGTGCCAGCAGCTTAGCTTTCCAGGGCCATGAGCAGTTCTTC
v_call: TRBV11-1; j_call: TRBJ2-5; clone_size: few; d_call: .; cdr3_aa: CASSFGALGSQETQYF; cdr3_nt: TGTGCCAGCAGCTTTGGGGCACTAGGGAGCCAAGAGACCCAGTACTTC
v_call: TRBV5-1; j_call: TRBJ2-7; clone_size: few; d_call: .; cdr3_aa: CASSLGRPTEEQYF; cdr3_nt: TGCGCCAGCAGTTTGGGACGCCCGACCGAGGAGCAGTACTTC
v_call: TRBV7-9; j_call: TRBJ1-4; clone_size: many; d_call: .; cdr3_aa: CASSSSDGHEKLFF; cdr3_nt: TGTGCCAGCAGTAGTTCGGATGGGCATGAAAAACTGTTTTTT
v_call: TRBV29-1; j_call: TRBJ2-1; clone_size: many; d_call: .; cdr3_aa: CSVEDWGQSSYNEQFF; cdr3_nt: TGCAGCGTTGAAGATTGGGGCCAAAGCTCCTACAATGAGCAGTTCTTC
v_call: TRBV7-6; j_call: TRBJ1-2; clone_size: .; d_call: .; cdr3_aa: CASSNRDLGDGYTF; cdr3_nt: TGTGCCAGCAGCAACAGGGACCTAGGGGATGGCTACACCTTC
v_call: TRBV6-1; j_call: TRBJ2-5; clone_size: few; d_call: .; cdr3_aa: CASSELGGLETQYF; cdr3_nt: TGTGCCAGCAGTGAACTGGGGGGGCTAGAGACCCAGTACTTC
v_call: TRBV4-3; j_call: TRBJ2-7; clone_size: few; d_call: .; cdr3_aa: CASSQVADYYEQYF; cdr3_nt: TGCGCCAGCAGCCAAGTGGCTGACTACTACGAGCAGTACTTC
v_call: TRBV24-1; j_call: TRBJ2-1; clone_size: few; d_call: TRBD2; cdr3_aa: CATSDLTGGRYNEQFF; cdr3_nt: TGTGCCACCAGTGATTTGACGGGGGGGCGGTACAATGAGCAGTTCTTC